One sample yielded the 3 T cell receptor beta chains listed below, sequenced in a study of control samples from healthy donors and cancer patients. Measured with immunoSEQ multiplex PCR; TCRdb has only the in-frame clones, and not every one. The sample holds around 30,000 clones, more than 85% seen once. The specimen was PBMCs. All receptors come from a woman aged 40 to 50 with lung cancer.

V gene TRBV19 combines with J gene TRBJ1-2; TRBD1 agrees at 11 bases. Losses at the gene ends were 1 base for V and 4 bases for J; bases not matched to a gene: 2. Germline-derived CDR1 and CDR2 are LNHDA and SQIVND (reference sequence). This CDR3 comprises 15 residues. The CDR3 region has the DNA TGTGCCAGTAGTATAGCAGGGACAGGGGGCTATGGCTACACCTTC. Translating gives CASSIAGTGGYGYTF.

In this sample, this clone turned up once. This sequence joins TRBV28 and TRBJ2-7; a weak D match, TRBD2 (5 bases). The CDR3 is 13 amino acids. V was trimmed by 3 bases and J by 3 bases, leaving 9 bases between them. Germline V gives CDR1 MDHEN, CDR2 SYDVKM. CDR3 in DNA: TGTGCCAGCAGTTTCCCGACTAACTACGAGCAGTACTTC. Its protein product is CASSFPTNYEQYF.

This clone was recorded a few times. The chain joins TRBV10-2 to TRBJ2-1; D is unresolved. V dropped 5 bases and J dropped 3 bases, with 5 bases sitting between them. Germline V gene sequence: CDR1 WSHSY, CDR2 SAAADI. This CDR3 comprises 12 residues. The CDR3 DNA follows: TGCGCCAGCAGTAGGAGCTACAATGAGCAGTTCTTC. It codes for CASSRSYNEQFF.